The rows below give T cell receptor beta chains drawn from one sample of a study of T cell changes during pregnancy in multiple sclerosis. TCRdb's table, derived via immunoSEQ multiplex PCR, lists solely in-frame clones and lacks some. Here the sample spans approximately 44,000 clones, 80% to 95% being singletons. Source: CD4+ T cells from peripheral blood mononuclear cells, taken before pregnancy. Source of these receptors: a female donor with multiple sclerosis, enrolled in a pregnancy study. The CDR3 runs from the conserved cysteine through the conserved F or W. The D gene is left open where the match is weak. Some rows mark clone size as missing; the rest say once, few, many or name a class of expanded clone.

TGCGCCAGCAGTGAGTCCCGACTAGCGGGATTGAATGAGCAGTTCTTC	CASSESRLAGLNEQFF	TRBJ2-1	TRBV10-1	16	.	TRBD2
TGTGCCAGCAGCTTACTGGGACAAACTGACTATGGCTACACCTTC	CASSLLGQTDYGYTF	TRBJ1-2	TRBV7-2	15	.	.
TGCGCCAGCAACCCTAGGTGGGACAGATTCTTCGGCTACACCTTC	CASNPRWDRFFGYTF	TRBJ1-2	TRBV4-1	15	.	TRBD1
TGTGCCAGCAGCCAAGTTTGGGACTCCCAAGTCACCCAGTACTTC	CASSQVWDSQVTQYF	TRBJ2-5	TRBV4-2	15	.	.
TGTGCCAGCAGCAGACAGATTTACGAGCAGTACTTC	CASSRQIYEQYF	TRBJ2-7	TRBV2	12	.	.
TGTGCCAGCAGCTTAGTGGGTGGGGGCCCCACTGAAGCTTTCTTT	CASSLVGGGPTEAFF	TRBJ1-1	TRBV7-6	15	.	.
TGTGCCAGCAGCTTGACAGGGGGGGGGACCCAGTACTTC	CASSLTGGGTQYF	TRBJ2-5	TRBV5-5	13	.	.
TGCAGCTCCTGGGGTGCCGGGACAGCGAACACTGAAGCTTTCTTT	CSSWGAGTANTEAFF	TRBJ1-1	TRBV29-1	15	.	TRBD1
TGTGCCAGCAGCCAAGAAAGAAGAGGGTACACAGATACGCAGTATTTT	CASSQERRGYTDTQYF	TRBJ2-3	TRBV14	16	.	.
TGTGCCAGCAGCCCCCCCCAGGCTAACTATGGCTACACCTTC	CASSPPQANYGYTF	TRBJ1-2	TRBV7-2	14	few	.
TGTGCCATCAGACCGGGAGGCACAGATACGCAGTATTTT	CAIRPGGTDTQYF	TRBJ2-3	TRBV10-3	13	.	.
TGCGCCAGCAGCTCCTGGGCGGGCCAAACAACTAATGAAAAACTGTTTTTT	CASSSWAGQTTNEKLFF	TRBJ1-4	TRBV4-1	17	.	.
TGCGCCAGCAGCTTGGCGGGGACAGGGCAATACGAGCAGTACTTC	CASSLAGTGQYEQYF	TRBJ2-7	TRBV5-1	15	.	TRBD1
TGTGCCAGTAGTATAAAGAGGAACACTGAAGCTTTCTTT	CASSIKRNTEAFF	TRBJ1-1	TRBV19	13	.	.
TGTGCCAGCAGTTTAGGCCGGACTAGCGGGGCATTGTACGTGCAGTACTTC	CASSLGRTSGALYVQYF	TRBJ2-7	TRBV27	17	.	TRBD2
TGTGCCAGCAGCAAGGACGGACAGTGGAAAGAGACCCAGTACTTC	CASSKDGQWKETQYF	TRBJ2-5	TRBV9	15	.	.
TGTGCCAGTAATCACCGGGCAGGGTTCCACGAGCAGTACTTC	CASNHRAGFHEQYF	TRBJ2-7	TRBV19	14	.	.